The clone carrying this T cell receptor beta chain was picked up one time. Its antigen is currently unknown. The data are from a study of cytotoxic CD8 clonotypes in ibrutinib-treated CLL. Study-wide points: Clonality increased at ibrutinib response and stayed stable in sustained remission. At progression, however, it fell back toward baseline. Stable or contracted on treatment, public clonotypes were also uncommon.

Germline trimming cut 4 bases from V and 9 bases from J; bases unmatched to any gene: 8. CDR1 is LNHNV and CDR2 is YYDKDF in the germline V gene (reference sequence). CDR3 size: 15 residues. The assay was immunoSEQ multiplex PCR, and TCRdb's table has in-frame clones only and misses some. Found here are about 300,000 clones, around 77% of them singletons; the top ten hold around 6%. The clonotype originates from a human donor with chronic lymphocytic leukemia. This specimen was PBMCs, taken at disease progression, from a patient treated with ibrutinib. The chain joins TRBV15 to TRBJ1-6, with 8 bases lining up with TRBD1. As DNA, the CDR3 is TGTGCCACCAGCAAAAGGACAGGGAGCGGTTCACCCCTCCACTTT. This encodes CATSKRTGSGSPLHF. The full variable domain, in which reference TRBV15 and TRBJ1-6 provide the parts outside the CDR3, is DAMVIQNPRYQVTQFGKPVTLSCSQTLNHNVMYWYQQKSSQAPKLLFHYYDKDFNNEADTPDNFQSRRPNTSFCFLDIRSPGLGDTAMYLCATSKRTGSGSPLHFGNGTRLTVT.